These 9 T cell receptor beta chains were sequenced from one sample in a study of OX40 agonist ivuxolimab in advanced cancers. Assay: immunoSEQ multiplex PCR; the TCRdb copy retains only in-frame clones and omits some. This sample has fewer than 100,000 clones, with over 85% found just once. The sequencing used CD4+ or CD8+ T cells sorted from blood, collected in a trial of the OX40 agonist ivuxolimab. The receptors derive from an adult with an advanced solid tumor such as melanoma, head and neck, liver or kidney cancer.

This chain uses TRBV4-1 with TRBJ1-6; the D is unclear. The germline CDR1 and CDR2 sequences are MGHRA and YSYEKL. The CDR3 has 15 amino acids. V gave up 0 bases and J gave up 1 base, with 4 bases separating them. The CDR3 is CASSQDPSYNSPLHF. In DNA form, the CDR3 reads TGCGCCAGCAGCCAAGATCCGTCCTATAATTCACCCCTCCACTTT.

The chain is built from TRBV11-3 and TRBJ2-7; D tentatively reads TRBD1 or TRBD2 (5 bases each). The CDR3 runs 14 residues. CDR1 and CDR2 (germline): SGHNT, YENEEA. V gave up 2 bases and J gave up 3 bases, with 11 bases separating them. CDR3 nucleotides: TGTGCCAGCAGCTTATCCGGGACCGGCTACGAGCAGTACTTC. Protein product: CASSLSGTGYEQYF.

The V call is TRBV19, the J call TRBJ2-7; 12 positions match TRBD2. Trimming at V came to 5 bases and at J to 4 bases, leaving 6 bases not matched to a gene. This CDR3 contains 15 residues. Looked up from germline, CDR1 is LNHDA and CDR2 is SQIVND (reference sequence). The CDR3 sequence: CASSFLAGGPYEQYF. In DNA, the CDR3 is TGTGCCAGTAGTTTTCTAGCGGGAGGGCCATACGAGCAGTACTTC.

The CDR3 is CATRDRDSPNQPQHF. The CDR3 nucleotides read TGCGCCACAAGAGACCGGGACAGTCCCAATCAGCCCCAGCATTTT. V is TRBV4-1 and J is TRBJ1-5; 7 bases agree with TRBD1. Germline V gives CDR1 MGHRA, CDR2 YSYEKL. The CDR3 totals 15 residues. V lost 10 bases and J lost 3; bases outside the gene matches: 12.

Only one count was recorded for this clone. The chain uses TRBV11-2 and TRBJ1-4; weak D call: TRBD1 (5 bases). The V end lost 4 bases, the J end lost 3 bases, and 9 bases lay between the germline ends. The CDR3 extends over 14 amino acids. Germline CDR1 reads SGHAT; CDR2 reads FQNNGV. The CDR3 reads CASSSGRSNEKLFF. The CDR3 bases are TGTGCCAGCAGCTCAGGGCGGTCTAATGAAAAACTGTTTTTT.

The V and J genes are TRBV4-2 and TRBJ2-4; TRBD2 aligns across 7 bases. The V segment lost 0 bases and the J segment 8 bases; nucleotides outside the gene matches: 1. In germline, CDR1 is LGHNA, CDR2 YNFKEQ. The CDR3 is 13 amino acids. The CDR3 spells CASSQDRGDIQYF. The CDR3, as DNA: TGTGCCAGCAGCCAAGATCGGGGGGACATTCAGTACTTC.

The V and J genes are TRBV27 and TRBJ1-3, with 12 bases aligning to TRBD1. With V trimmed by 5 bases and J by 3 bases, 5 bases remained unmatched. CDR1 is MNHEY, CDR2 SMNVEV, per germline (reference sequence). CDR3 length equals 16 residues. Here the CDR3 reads CASSDGTGGVGNTIYF. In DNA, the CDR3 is TGTGCCAGCAGTGACGGGACAGGGGGCGTTGGAAACACCATATATTTT.

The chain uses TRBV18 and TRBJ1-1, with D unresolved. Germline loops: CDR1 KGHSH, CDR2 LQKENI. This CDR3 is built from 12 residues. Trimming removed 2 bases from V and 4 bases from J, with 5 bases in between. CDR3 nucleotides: TGTGCCAGCTCACCATCGGGCACTGAAGCTTTCTTT. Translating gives CASSPSGTEAFF.

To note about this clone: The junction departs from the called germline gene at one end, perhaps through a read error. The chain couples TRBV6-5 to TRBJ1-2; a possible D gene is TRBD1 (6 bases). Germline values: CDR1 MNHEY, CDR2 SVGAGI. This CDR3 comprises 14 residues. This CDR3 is CASSYGRTAFGNTF. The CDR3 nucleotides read TGTGCCAGCAGTTACGGCCGGACAGCCTTTGGCAACACCTTC.